One sample yielded the 12 T cell receptor beta chains listed below, sequenced in a study of OX40 agonist ivuxolimab in advanced cancers. The assay was immunoSEQ multiplex PCR, and TCRdb's table has in-frame clones only and misses some. Of roughly 42,000 clones listed, 80% to 90% were seen once; the top ten hold around 10%. Material: CD4+ or CD8+ T cells sorted from blood, obtained in a trial of the OX40 agonist ivuxolimab. All receptors derive from an adult with an advanced solid tumor such as melanoma, head and neck, liver or kidney cancer.

The chain joins TRBV14 to TRBJ2-5, with 8 bases that match TRBD1. J gave up 2 bases and V 3 bases, and 5 bases lay outside the gene matches. CDR1 is SGHDN, CDR2 FVKESK, per germline. The CDR3 has 15 residues. The CDR3 nucleotides read TGTGCCAGCAGCCAGAGAGACAGGGGACAAGAGACCCAGTACTTC. It specifies CASSQRDRGQETQYF. Supplemented by reference TRBV14 and TRBJ2-5, the full variable domain reads EAGVTQFPSHSVIEKGQTVTLRCDPISGHDNLYWYRRVMGKEIKFLLHFVKESKQDESGMPNNRFLAERTGGTYSTLKVQPAELEDSGVYFCASSQRDRGQETQYFGPGTRLLVL.

This clone has just a few counts. CDR3 nucleotides: TGTGCCAGCAGTCGGGGTTTTTACGAGCAGTACTTC. This gives the protein CASSRGFYEQYF. J is TRBJ2-7 and V is TRBV2; D perhaps matches TRBD2 (5 bases). Germline CDR1 reads SNHLY; CDR2 reads FYNNEI. V shed 5 bases and J shed 4 bases, with 9 bases lying between them. This CDR3 is built from 12 residues.

The chain is built from TRBV27 and TRBJ2-3; D is undetermined. The CDR3 sequence is 11 residues long. Germline V gives CDR1 MNHEY, CDR2 SMNVEV (reference sequence). V lost 8 bases and J lost 5, with 8 bases in between. CDR3 loop: CASLYRDTQYF. CDR3 DNA sequence: TGTGCCAGCCTCTACCGAGATACGCAGTATTTT.

J is TRBJ1-5 and V is TRBV28; the D gene is possibly TRBD1 (5 bases). The CDR3 covers 15 residues. Trimming stripped 6 bases from V and 6 bases from J, with 18 bases between. Germline-derived CDR1 and CDR2 are MDHEN and SYDVKM. As DNA, the CDR3 is TGTGCCAGCAGGCCGGGGAGGGGCGAGGGTCAGCCCCAGCATTTT. Translation gives CASRPGRGEGQPQHF.

The chain recombines TRBV28 with TRBJ1-3; unclear D gene. Germline V gene data show CDR1 as MDHEN and CDR2 as SYDVKM. The CDR3 is 14 residues long. V was pared by 3 bases and J by 4 bases, with 10 bases between. The CDR3 loop reads CASSFSGTGNTIYF. CDR3 bases: TGTGCCAGCAGTTTCTCCGGTACAGGAAACACCATATATTTT.

The chain recombines TRBV4-1 with TRBJ1-1; D gene ambiguous. The V gene lost 7 bases and the J gene lost 0 bases, with 12 bases spanning the gap. The CDR3 spans 14 residues. Germline CDR1 and CDR2: MGHRA and YSYEKL. Here the CDR3 DNA reads TGCGCCAGCACCCTCACGACTGTGAACACTGAAGCTTTCTTT. This translates into CASTLTTVNTEAFF.

The chain has TRBV27 and TRBJ1-5; no clear D. Trimming cost V 5 bases and J 3 bases, with 17 bases left between them. Germline-derived CDR1 and CDR2 are MNHEY and SMNVEV (reference sequence). This CDR3 has 16 amino acids. CDR3: CASSEARWGVNQPQHF. The DNA for the CDR3 is TGTGCCAGCAGTGAAGCGCGGTGGGGAGTCAATCAGCCCCAGCATTTT.

V gene TRBV28 combines with J gene TRBJ1-2; D is uncertain. The CDR3 consists of 13 residues. The germline CDR1 and CDR2 sequences are MDHEN and SYDVKM. V was pared by 3 bases and J by 4 bases, with 9 bases between. The DNA for the CDR3 is TGTGCCAGCAGTTTCGGCGTTCCCTATGGCTACACCTTC. Translated: CASSFGVPYGYTF.

The V and J genes are TRBV6-5 and TRBJ1-1; D is unresolved. Germline CDR1 MNHEY, CDR2 SVGAGI. The CDR3 consists of 13 residues. V lost 2 bases, J lost 2 bases, and 6 bases lay in between. CDR3 nucleotides: TGTGCCAGCAGTTACGGTGAAAACACTGAAGCTTTCTTT. Translation gives CASSYGENTEAFF.

This sequence joins TRBV21-1 and TRBJ1-6. TRBV21-1 is marked as a pseudogene. The length of the CDR3 is 17 residues. In DNA, the CDR3 is TGTGCCAGCAGCAAACGGGCTATGGTAGTCCCCCATTCACCCCTCCACTTT. This encodes CASSKRAMVVPHSPLHF.

In the case of this clone: Different DNA sequences within this sample yield the same CDR3. The V gene is TRBV6-5, the J gene TRBJ2-7; D remains unclear. The germline V and J ends were trimmed by 5 bases and 2 bases, with 1 base remaining between them. This CDR3 is built from 10 residues. Germline CDR1 and CDR2: MNHEY and SVGAGI. CDR3 DNA sequence: TGTGCCAGCAGTGCCTACGAGCAGTACTTC. This gives the protein CASSAYEQYF.

The CDR3 spells CASSLSSGGADTQYF. In DNA, the CDR3 is TGCGCCAGCAGCTTAAGTAGCGGGGGGGCAGATACGCAGTATTTT. The V call is TRBV5-1, the J call TRBJ2-3, with 11 bases fitting TRBD2. Germline V gene data show CDR1 as SGHRS and CDR2 as YFSETQ. The junction had 3 bases not matched to a gene; V was cut back by 2 bases and J by 4 bases. This CDR3 is built from 15 residues. The full variable domain, rest sourced from reference TRBV5-1 and TRBJ2-3, is KAGVTQTPRYLIKTRGQQVTLSCSPISGHRSVSWYQQTPGQGLQFLFEYFSETQRNKGNFPGRFSGRQFSNSRSEMNVSTLELGDSALYLCASSLSSGGADTQYFGPGTRLTVL.